This T cell receptor (beta chain) was retrieved from a study of cytomegalovirus exposure and HLA in healthy donors. The overall study: Drawn from HLA-typed donors, roughly 87 million unique TCRs were held in an early data release.

The sample holds a few counts of this clone. Its antigen is currently unknown. The CDR3 covers 13 residues. Trimming took 6 bases from V and 3 from J, leaving 9 bases between them. CDR1 and CDR2 from the germline V gene are LGHNT and FRNRAP. PCR employed 60 Vbeta and 13 Jbeta primers. The data were produced by immunoSEQ multiplex PCR, yet TCRdb's version contains in-frame clones alone and is incomplete. Counted here are 150,000 to 200,000 clones, about 80% occurring once; the ten biggest clones make up approximately 1.4%. Whole-study results and caveats: A later analysis showed TCR association rates differing by HLA locus, peaking at DRB1 and lowest at HLA-C. In vitro testing confirmed a few CMV-associated chains as specific for CMV antigens. Researchers reported in a later analysis that a missense DCLRE1C variant was tied to TCR beta V- and J-gene trimming.

The sample was PBMCs. The rearrangement uses TRBV12-5 and TRBJ2-1; D unresolved. The TCR was taken from a man between 40 and 49 years old in good health and CMV-seronegative. CDR3 in DNA: TGTGCTAGTGGCCCCGGCGGCTACAATGAGCAGTTCTTC. It specifies CASGPGGYNEQFF.